Sequencing of this T cell receptor (beta chain) was carried out in a study of T cell responses to AZD1222 COVID-19 vaccine. Concerning this clone: Its specificity is not known.

The method was immunoSEQ multiplex PCR; TCRdb's version includes in-frame clones alone and lacks a portion of them. The table records about 130,000 clones, about nine tenths of them present only once. Findings and caveats of the study: Spike-specific TCR breadth and depth went up after people got two AZD1222 doses.

Germline V gene lookup returns CDR1 MRHNA and CDR2 SNTAGT. The CDR3 loop spans 13 amino acids. Trimming cost V 6 bases and J 4 bases, with 10 bases left between them. The sequencing here drew on peripheral blood, taken on day 0 of MenACWY control vaccination. This receptor was identified in an adult in good health. The rearrangement links TRBV6-4 to TRBJ2-1; D call uncertain. CDR3 nucleotide sequence: TGTGCCAGCAGGATGACGCAATACAATGAGCAGTTCTTC. Its protein product is CASRMTQYNEQFF.